This T cell receptor (beta chain) was identified in a study of T cell responses to AZD1222 COVID-19 vaccine. Study in general: Second-dose schedules of about 4 or about 12 weeks were combined. Study observations and caveats: Of spike-specific TCRs, nearly half reportedly target regions left unmutated in variants.

This table comes from immunoSEQ multiplex PCR, and its TCRdb copy is limited to in-frame clones, with some not included. The repertoire includes about 97,000 clones, approximately 91% of them detected once, and 2.5% to 3.5% sits in the top ten. Concerning this clone: The antigen is unknown.

Germline CDR1 and CDR2: MNHEY and SMNVEV (reference sequence). This CDR3 is 20 amino acids long. Trimming removed 5 bases from V and 4 bases from J; junction bases left unmatched: 15. This TCR came from an adult in good health. The chain links TRBV27 to TRBJ2-3; 16 bases are shared with TRBD2. Sequenced material: peripheral blood, taken on day 0 of AZD1222 vaccination. This chain's CDR3 is CASSLSPPGLAGGPADTQYF. In DNA, the CDR3 is TGTGCCAGCAGTCTCTCCCCGCCGGGACTAGCGGGGGGGCCGGCAGATACGCAGTATTTT.